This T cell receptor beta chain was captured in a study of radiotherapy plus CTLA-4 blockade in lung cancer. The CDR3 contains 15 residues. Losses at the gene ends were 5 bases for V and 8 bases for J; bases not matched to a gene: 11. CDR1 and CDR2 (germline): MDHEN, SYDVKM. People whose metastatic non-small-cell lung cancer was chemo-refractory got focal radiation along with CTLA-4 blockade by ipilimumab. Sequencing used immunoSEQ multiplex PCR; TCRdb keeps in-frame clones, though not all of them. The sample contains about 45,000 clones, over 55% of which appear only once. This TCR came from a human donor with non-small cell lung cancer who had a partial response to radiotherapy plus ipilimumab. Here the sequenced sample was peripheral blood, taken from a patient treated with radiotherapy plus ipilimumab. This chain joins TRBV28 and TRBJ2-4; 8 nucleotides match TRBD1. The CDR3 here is CASSEGSDRGDIQYF. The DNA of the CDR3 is TGTGCCAGCAGTGAGGGTAGCGACAGGGGTGACATTCAGTACTTC.